This T cell receptor beta chain came from a study of shared clonotypes between healthy human individuals. The CDR3 covers 19 residues. Concerning this clone itself: Its antigen is currently unknown.

Only in-frame clones appear in the TCRdb table, and some are missing; sequencing was by immunoSEQ multiplex PCR. This table holds about a million clones, about 75% found once. Study findings and constraints: Sorted-subset sequencing, rarefaction showed, was incomplete despite large depth. Apart from blood, nothing was sampled; tissue repertoires likely differ. Donor clonotype sharing was expected to depend on sequencing depth.

This TCR derives from a man between 18 and 35 years old in good health. The sample comprised memory CD4+ T cells sorted from blood. As for subset: CD45RA-negative fraction. V and J are TRBV21-1 and TRBJ2-3. TRBV21-1 is a pseudogene segment. Here the CDR3 DNA reads TGTGCCAGCAGCAAAGTACGGTGTTCGAGGACCCACGAGACAGATACGCAGTATTTT. Residues: CASSKVRCSRTHETDTQYF.